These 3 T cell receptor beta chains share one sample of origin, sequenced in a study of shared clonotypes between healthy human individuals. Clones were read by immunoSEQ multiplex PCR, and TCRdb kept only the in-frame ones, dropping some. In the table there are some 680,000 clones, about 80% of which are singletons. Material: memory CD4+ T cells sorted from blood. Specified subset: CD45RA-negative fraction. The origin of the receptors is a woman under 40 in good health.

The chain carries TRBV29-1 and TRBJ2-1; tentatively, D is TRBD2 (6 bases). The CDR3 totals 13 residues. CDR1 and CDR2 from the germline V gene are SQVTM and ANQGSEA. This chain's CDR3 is CSSSGRLHNEQFF. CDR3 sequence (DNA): TGCAGTTCATCGGGGAGGCTTCACAATGAGCAGTTCTTC.

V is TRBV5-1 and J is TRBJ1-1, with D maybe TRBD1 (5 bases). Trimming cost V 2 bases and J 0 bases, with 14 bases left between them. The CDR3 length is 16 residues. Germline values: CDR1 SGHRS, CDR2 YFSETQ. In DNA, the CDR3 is TGCGCCAGCAGCTTAGGCTGGGGGAGCCTGAACACTGAAGCTTTCTTT. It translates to CASSLGWGSLNTEAFF.

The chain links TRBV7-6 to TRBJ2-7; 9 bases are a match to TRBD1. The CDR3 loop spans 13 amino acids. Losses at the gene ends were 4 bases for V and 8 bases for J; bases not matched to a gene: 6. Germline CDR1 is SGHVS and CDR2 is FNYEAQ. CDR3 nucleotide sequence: TGTGCCAGCAGCTACTCACAGGGGGCTAAGCAGTACTTC. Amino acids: CASSYSQGAKQYF.